A single sample is the source of the 24 T cell receptor beta chains below, sequenced in a study of long-term antiretroviral therapy in people with HIV (dated by TCRdb to the early 2020s). The immunoSEQ hsTCRB v3.0 assay was used at survey level resolution to sequence the TRB variable region. TCRdb's version of the immuneACCESS table is confined to in-frame rearrangements and falls short of the full clone set. An unresolved V gene accounts for under half of the shortfall where checked; the remainder is of unknown origin. This sample holds approximately 29,000 clones; roughly 90% were observed only once. The top ten hold approximately 4% of the sample. This specimen consisted of unsorted PBMCs, obtained 0.5 years after starting antiretroviral therapy. All receptors derive from a woman aged 18-29 years with HIV.

DNA of the CDR3: TGCGCCAGCAGCCAAGAAACAGCTAACTATGGCTACACCTTC. It translates to CASSQETANYGYTF. V usage is TRBV4-3 and J usage is TRBJ1-2; D not resolved. V lost 0 bases, J lost 0 bases, and 5 bases lay in between. This CDR3 contains 14 residues. CDR1 is LGHNA, CDR2 YSLEER, per germline.

The chain is built from TRBV4-2 and TRBJ2-1; no reliable D call. There are 14 residues in the CDR3. Per germline, CDR1 LGHNA and CDR2 YNFKEQ. The V end was cut by 0 bases, the J end by 8 bases, with 11 bases between. The CDR3 DNA reads as TGTGCCAGCAGCCAAGAATCGGGTTACGATGAGCAGTTCTTC. The encoded protein is CASSQESGYDEQFF.

In its sample, this clone ranks as medium-sized (0.01 to 0.1%). This rearrangement joins TRBV7-2 to TRBJ2-5; 7 bases map to TRBD1. Unmatched junction bases numbered 7, after V lost 3 bases and J lost 6 bases. Per the germline V gene, CDR1 is SGHTA and CDR2 is FQGNSA. The CDR3 covers 14 residues. CDR3 sequence reads: CASSLEGGAKTQYF. Here the CDR3 DNA reads TGTGCCAGCAGCTTGGAAGGGGGCGCAAAGACCCAGTACTTC.

The rearrangement uses TRBV11-2 and TRBJ1-3; perhaps TRBD1 as D (6 bases). CDR1 SGHAT and CDR2 FQNNGV come from the germline V gene. CDR3 length: 16 residues. Deletions cut 10 bases from V and 0 bases from J, with 19 bases between. The CDR3 here is CATPERQGNSGNTIYF. The CDR3 region has the DNA TGTGCCACCCCGGAACGTCAGGGGAACTCTGGAAACACCATATATTTT. Full variable domain (outside the CDR3, taken from reference TRBV11-2 and TRBJ1-3): EAGVAQSPRYKIIEKRQSVAFWCNPISGHATLYWYQQILGQGPKLLIQFQNNGVVDDSQLPKDRFSAERLKGVDSTLKIQPAKLEDSAVYLCATPERQGNSGNTIYFGEGSWLTVV.

The J gene is TRBJ2-5, the V gene TRBV11-2, with D perhaps matching TRBD2 (6 bases). This CDR3 has 13 amino acids. The germline gives CDR1 SGHAT, CDR2 FQNNGV. Trimming removed 4 bases at V and 2 bases at J, with 8 bases between. CDR3 bases: TGTGCCAGCAGCTGGGGGGTTCAAGAGACCCAGTACTTC. It codes for CASSWGVQETQYF. Combining the CDR3 with reference TRBV11-2 and TRBJ2-5 gives the whole variable domain EAGVAQSPRYKIIEKRQSVAFWCNPISGHATLYWYQQILGQGPKLLIQFQNNGVVDDSQLPKDRFSAERLKGVDSTLKIQPAKLEDSAVYLCASSWGVQETQYFGPGTRLLVL.

V and J are TRBV4-1 and TRBJ2-7, with a tentative D call TRBD1 (6 bases). Germline CDR1 MGHRA, CDR2 YSYEKL. With 2 bases removed from V and 1 base from J, the gap between germline ends came to 12 bases. The CDR3 consists of 15 residues. CDR3 in amino acids: CASSQSSGTSYEQYF. CDR3 bases: TGCGCCAGCAGCCAATCATCCGGGACATCCTACGAGCAGTACTTC.

The chain's CDR3 is CASSLSGNGYTF. In nucleotides, the CDR3 is TGTGCCAGCAGCTTATCAGGGAATGGCTACACCTTC. The rearrangement uses TRBV7-3 and TRBJ1-2; TRBD1 is a possible D gene (5 bases). V lost 2 bases, J lost 6 bases, and 7 bases lay in between. This CDR3 has 12 amino acids. Germline CDR1 and CDR2: SGHTA and FQGTGA.

The CDR3 is CASSRLAGAGELFF. In DNA, the CDR3 is TGTGCCAGCAGTCGACTAGCGGGAGCCGGGGAGCTGTTTTTT. The rearrangement links TRBV2 to TRBJ2-2; 12 bases align to TRBD2. The CDR3 contains 14 residues. In germline, CDR1 is SNHLY, CDR2 FYNNEI. V gave up 5 bases and J gave up 6 bases; unmatched junction bases: 1.

This clone was observed once. The chain combines TRBV4-3 with TRBJ2-5; weak D call: TRBD1 (5 bases). The CDR3 runs 19 residues. Germline V gene lookup returns CDR1 LGHNA and CDR2 YSLEER. The ends were cut back, 4 bases at V and 5 bases at J, with 29 bases in the middle. The CDR3 region has the DNA TGCGCCAGCAGCCTCGGACCTATAGAAACGGACAACGCCGAGGAGACCCAGTACTTC. As protein: CASSLGPIETDNAEETQYF.

This clone has only a few counts. V is TRBV25-1 and J is TRBJ2-2; D may be TRBD2 (5 bases). V was shortened by 5 bases and J by 4 bases, with 11 bases between the two germline ends. CDR1 is MGHDK and CDR2 is SYGVNS in the germline V gene. The CDR3 covers 14 residues. CDR3 in amino acids: CASSILVGTGELFF. The CDR3, as DNA: TGTGCCAGCAGTATACTAGTGGGCACCGGGGAGCTGTTTTTT.

The chain is built from TRBV28 and TRBJ2-7; D is possibly TRBD1 or TRBD2 (7 bases each). CDR1 and CDR2 from the germline V gene are MDHEN and SYDVKM. CDR3 length: 13 amino acids. The germline V and J ends were trimmed by 7 bases and 6 bases, with 16 bases remaining between them. The CDR3 bases are TGTGCCAGCAAGGCCCAGGGGGAGGGCGAGCAGTACTTC. The encoded protein is CASKAQGEGEQYF.

The gene calls are TRBV7-2 and TRBJ2-1; maybe TRBD1 (5 bases). Between the trimmed V and J ends, which lost 5 bases and 2 bases, there was a span of 16 bases. Germline values: CDR1 SGHTA, CDR2 FQGNSA. The CDR3 runs 16 residues. CDR3 bases: TGTGCCAGCAGCCTAAATCAGGGCCACGCCTACAATGAGCAGTTCTTC. Translation gives CASSLNQGHAYNEQFF.

The chain is built from TRBV7-6 and TRBJ1-1; possible D gene TRBD1, 5 bases. The V and J ends lost 4 bases and 1 base respectively, with 13 bases between them. The CDR3 spans 15 residues. Germline V gene sequence: CDR1 SGHVS, CDR2 FNYEAQ. CDR3 DNA: TGTGCCAGCAGCTCCTCAGGGACTACGAACACTGAAGCTTTCTTT. This codes for CASSSSGTTNTEAFF.

The chain employs TRBV6-5 and TRBJ2-1; possibly TRBD1 for D (6 bases). Germline V gene sequence: CDR1 MNHEY, CDR2 SVGAGI. CDR3 length equals 14 residues. Deletions cut 0 bases from V and 6 bases from J, with 9 bases between. The CDR3 DNA is TGTGCCAGCAGTTACTCGACAGGTCTCAATGAGCAGTTCTTC. Its translation is CASSYSTGLNEQFF.

The chain employs TRBV20-1 and TRBJ1-1; perhaps TRBD1 as D (5 bases). V gave up 8 bases and J gave up 11 bases, with 12 bases separating them. The CDR3 contains 9 residues. The germline V gene encodes CDR1 DFQATT and CDR2 SNEGSKA (reference sequence). Here the CDR3 DNA reads TGCAGTACCCGGGGGAAGGCTTTCTTT. Translation: CSTRGKAFF.

A word on this clone: At one boundary the junction diverges from the germline segment, which might be a read error. The CDR3, as DNA: TGCGCCAGCAGCGAGTTAGCGCACACAGATACGCAGTATTTT. It codes for CASSELAHTDTQYF. The rearrangement joins TRBV10-1 to TRBJ2-3; possibly TRBD2 for D (5 bases). Germline lookup yields CDR1 WNHNN and CDR2 SYGVQD (reference sequence). CDR3 size: 14 residues.

The chain joins TRBV19 to TRBJ2-2; D uncertain. This CDR3 comprises 14 residues. Germline CDR1 reads LNHDA; CDR2 reads SQIVND (reference sequence). Trimming took 1 base from V and 3 from J, leaving 6 bases between them. CDR3 sequence (DNA): TGTGCCAGTAGTATAGGAGGAGACACCGGGGAGCTGTTTTTT. It yields the protein CASSIGGDTGELFF.

The rearrangement uses TRBV7-2 and TRBJ2-7; TRBD1 is a possible D gene (6 bases). Trimming cost V 3 bases and J 4 bases, with 16 bases left between them. The germline CDR1 and CDR2 sequences are SGHTA and FQGNSA. The CDR3 has 15 residues. This CDR3 is CASSLGTPLAYEQYF. CDR3 DNA: TGTGCCAGCAGCTTGGGGACACCTTTGGCGTACGAGCAGTACTTC.

The CDR3 here is CASSSDPGGTTEAFF. The CDR3 DNA reads TGTGCCAGCAGCTCGGACCCAGGGGGTACGACTGAAGCTTTCTTT. This chain uses TRBV7-2 with TRBJ1-1, with TRBD1 matching 7 bases. The CDR3 is 15 residues long. The V and J ends lost 4 bases and 5 bases, in that order; junction bases with no gene match: 10. CDR1 and CDR2 (germline): SGHTA, FQGNSA.

J is TRBJ1-1 and V is TRBV27; D is unclear. In germline, CDR1 is MNHEY, CDR2 SMNVEV (reference sequence). Trimming removed 3 bases at V and 1 base at J, with 9 bases between. The CDR3 consists of 14 residues. The CDR3 loop reads CASSFLDPNTEAFF. The CDR3 DNA is TGTGCCAGCAGTTTCTTGGACCCGAACACTGAAGCTTTCTTT.

The chain recombines TRBV5-5 with TRBJ2-3, with no clear D. The CDR3 consists of 15 residues. Germline values: CDR1 SGHKS, CDR2 YYEKEE (reference sequence). The ends were cut back, 5 bases at V and 0 bases at J, with 13 bases in the middle. The CDR3 bases are TGTGCCAGCAGTCTAAGGACGGCTAGCACAGATACGCAGTATTTT. This gives the protein CASSLRTASTDTQYF.

V gene TRBV4-3 combines with J gene TRBJ1-5, with TRBD1 identical over 7 bases. Trimming removed 2 bases from V and 5 bases from J; junction bases left unmatched: 6. The CDR3 is made up of 15 amino acids. Germline-derived CDR1 and CDR2 are LGHNA and YSLEER. In nucleotides, the CDR3 is TGCGCCAGCAGCCAAAACATGAGGGGGCATCAGCCCCAGCATTTT. This translates into CASSQNMRGHQPQHF.

V usage is TRBV18 and J usage is TRBJ2-5, with 7 nucleotides matching TRBD2. This CDR3 is 18 amino acids long. The J segment lost 2 bases and the V segment lost 2 bases, leaving 14 bases of the junction unmatched. CDR1 is KGHSH, CDR2 LQKENI, per germline. This chain's CDR3 is CASSPSSLPTGGQETQYF. The CDR3 DNA reads TGTGCCAGCTCACCAAGTTCTTTACCAACGGGAGGACAAGAGACCCAGTACTTC.

This chain connects TRBV7-9 to TRBJ1-5; TRBD1 matches 7 bases. Germline V gives CDR1 SEHNR, CDR2 FQNEAQ (reference sequence). The CDR3 runs to 12 residues. The V gene end was trimmed by 5 bases and the J gene end by 6 bases; junction bases not matched to a gene: 1. The CDR3 region is CASSNRGQPQHF. CDR3 nucleotide sequence: TGTGCCAGCAGCAACAGGGGTCAGCCCCAGCATTTT.